This is a list of T cell receptor beta chains from one sample in a study of cytomegalovirus exposure and HLA in healthy donors. Sequenced by immunoSEQ multiplex PCR; TCRdb stores in-frame clones only, minus some. The table lists some 93,000 clones, more than 55% of them singletons. Sequences were obtained from PBMCs. The receptors stem from a boy younger than 18 in good health and CMV-seropositive. The CDR3 runs from the conserved cysteine through the conserved F or W.

V gene	J gene	CDR3 protein
TRBV2	TRBJ1-2	CASTRGLVYGYTF
TRBV5-4	TRBJ2-4	CASSVTSGGIENIQYF
TRBV29-1	TRBJ2-7	CSVDPGELAGGSEQYF
TRBV29-1	TRBJ2-7	CSVELGAGASYEQYF
TRBV10-2	TRBJ2-2	CASSGSTTGELFF
TRBV4-3	TRBJ2-5	CASSRTSQETQYF
TRBV30	TRBJ1-6	CAWSVQGRSPLHF
TRBV5-1	TRBJ2-1	CASSHRTSGSGSNEQFF
TRBV9	TRBJ1-2	CASSVESTGYYGYTF
TRBV5-1	TRBJ2-7	CASSLGLGVYEQYF
TRBV5-6	TRBJ2-7	CASSLAVAGAGVGYEQYF
TRBV13	TRBJ2-4	CASSLRRSGGIQYF
TRBV30	TRBJ1-2	CAWNGGGSTNYYGYPF
TRBV9	TRBJ2-7	CASSASRDSSSYEQYF
TRBV4-1	TRBJ2-7	CASSQDLAQGYEQYF
TRBV27	TRBJ1-1	CASSFLTGGTDEAFF
TRBV11-1	TRBJ1-5	CASSLGRGIFSNQPQHF
TRBV2	TRBJ1-1	CASSVNTEAFF
TRBV6-1	TRBJ1-5	CASSPDRGDYQPQHF
TRBV5-1	TRBJ1-2	CASSPTGTGIHGYPF
TRBV7-9	TRBJ2-1	CASPGQRPNEQFF
TRBV29-1	TRBJ2-1	CSVPTGARSSYNEQFF
TRBV29-1	TRBJ1-1	CSVDRGLTEAFF
TRBV19	TRBJ2-5	CASSISGIRETQYF
TRBV6-6	TRBJ2-1	CASSSPGGQTQFF
TRBV9	TRBJ2-1	CASSVTGDPSYNEQFF
TRBV27	TRBJ2-5	CASSLDSGAPETQYF
TRBV6-6	TRBJ1-5	CASSSPDTQSNQPQHF
TRBV18	TRBJ1-5	CASSPGQAINQPQNF
TRBV5-1	TRBJ1-1	CASSSPETANTEAFF
TRBV7-9	TRBJ2-7	CASSPESGAYEQYF
TRBV6-4	TRBJ2-1	CASSDSPGSYNEQFF
TRBV29-1	TRBJ1-2	CSVPDGYTF
TRBV12-5	TRBJ1-3	CASGCGTLSGNTIYF
TRBV6-5	TRBJ2-7	CASSTGTSGRNEQYF
TRBV27	TRBJ1-2	CASSFTGAYGNYGYTF
TRBV29-1	TRBJ2-7	CSAYGGADYEQYF